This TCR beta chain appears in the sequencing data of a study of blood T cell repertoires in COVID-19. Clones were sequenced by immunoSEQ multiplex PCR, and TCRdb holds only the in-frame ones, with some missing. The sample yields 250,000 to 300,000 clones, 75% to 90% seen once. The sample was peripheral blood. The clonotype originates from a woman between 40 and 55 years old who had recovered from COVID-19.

The CDR3 sequence: CASSQRTGVNTIYF. Written as DNA, the CDR3 is TGTGCCAGCAGCCAGCGGACAGGGGTAAACACCATATATTTT. J is TRBJ1-3 and V is TRBV7-2; the match to TRBD1 covers 9 bases. V lost 5 bases to trimming and J lost 6 bases; unmatched junction nucleotides: 5. This CDR3 comprises 14 residues. The germline V gene has CDR1 SGHTA and CDR2 FQGNSA.